Reported below is one T cell receptor (beta chain). The target antigen is unknown. V lost 2 bases to trimming and J lost 0 bases, with 8 bases between them. The germline gives CDR1 SGDLS, CDR2 YYNGEE. The CDR3 is 15 amino acids. Primers: 60 Vbeta forward and 13 Jbeta reverse. Assay used: immunoSEQ multiplex PCR; TCRdb lists only in-frame clones, some missing. The sample has 75,000 to 90,000 clones, 10% seen once. This sample was included in a study of cytomegalovirus exposure and HLA in healthy donors. Study findings and constraints: The study listed some 160 cytomegalovirus-associated TCR beta chains. Confirmation was obtained in vitro that a few CMV-associated chains are specific for CMV antigens.

This clonotype originated in a man between 60 and 75 years old in good health and CMV-seropositive. The J gene is TRBJ2-2, the V gene TRBV9; weak D call: TRBD2 (6 bases). Sequencing was performed on PBMCs. CDR3 sequence reads: CASSVVAANTGELFF. The CDR3 coding sequence is TGTGCCAGCAGCGTGGTAGCGGCGAACACCGGGGAGCTGTTTTTT.